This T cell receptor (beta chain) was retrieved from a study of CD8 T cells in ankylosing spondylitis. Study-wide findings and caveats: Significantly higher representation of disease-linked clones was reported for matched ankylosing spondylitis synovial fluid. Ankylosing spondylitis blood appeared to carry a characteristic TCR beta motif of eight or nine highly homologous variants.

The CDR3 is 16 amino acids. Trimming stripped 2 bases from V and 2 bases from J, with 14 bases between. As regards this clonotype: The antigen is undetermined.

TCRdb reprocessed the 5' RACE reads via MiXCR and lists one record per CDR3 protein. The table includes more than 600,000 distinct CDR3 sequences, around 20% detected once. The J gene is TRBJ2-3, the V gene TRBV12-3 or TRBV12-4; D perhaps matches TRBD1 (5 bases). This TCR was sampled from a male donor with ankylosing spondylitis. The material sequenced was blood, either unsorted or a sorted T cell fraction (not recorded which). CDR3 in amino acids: CASSLFRVANTDTQYF. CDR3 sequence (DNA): TGTGCCAGCAGTTTATTCAGGGTCGCTAACACAGATACGCAGTATTTT.